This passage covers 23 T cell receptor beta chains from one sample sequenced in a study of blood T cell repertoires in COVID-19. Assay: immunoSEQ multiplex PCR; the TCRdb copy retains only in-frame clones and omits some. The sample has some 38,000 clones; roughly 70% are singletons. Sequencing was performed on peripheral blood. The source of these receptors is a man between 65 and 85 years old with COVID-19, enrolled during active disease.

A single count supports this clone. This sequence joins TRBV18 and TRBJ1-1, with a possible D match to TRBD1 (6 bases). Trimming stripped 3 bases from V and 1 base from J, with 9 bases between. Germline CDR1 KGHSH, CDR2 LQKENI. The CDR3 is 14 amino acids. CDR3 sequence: CASSPGRGNTEAFF. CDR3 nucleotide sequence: TGTGCCAGCTCACCTGGCAGGGGGAACACTGAAGCTTTCTTT.

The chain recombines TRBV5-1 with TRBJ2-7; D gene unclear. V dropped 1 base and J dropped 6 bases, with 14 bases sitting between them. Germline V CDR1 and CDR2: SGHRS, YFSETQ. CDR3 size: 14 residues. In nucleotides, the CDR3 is TGCGCCAGCAGCTTGAATTCGGGTCCCGGCGAGCAGTACTTC. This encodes CASSLNSGPGEQYF.

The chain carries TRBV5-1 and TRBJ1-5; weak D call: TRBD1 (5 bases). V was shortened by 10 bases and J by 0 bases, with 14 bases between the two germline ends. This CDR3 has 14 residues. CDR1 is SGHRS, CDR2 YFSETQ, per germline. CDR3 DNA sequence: TGCGCCGACCGGGGGAGGTATAGCAATCAGCCCCAGCATTTT. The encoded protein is CADRGRYSNQPQHF.

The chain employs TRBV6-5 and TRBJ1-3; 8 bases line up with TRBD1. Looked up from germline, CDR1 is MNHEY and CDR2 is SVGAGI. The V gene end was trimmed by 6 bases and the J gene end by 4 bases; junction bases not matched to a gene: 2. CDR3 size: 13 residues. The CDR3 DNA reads TGTGCCAGCAGAGACAGGGGAGGAAACACCATATATTTT. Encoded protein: CASRDRGGNTIYF.

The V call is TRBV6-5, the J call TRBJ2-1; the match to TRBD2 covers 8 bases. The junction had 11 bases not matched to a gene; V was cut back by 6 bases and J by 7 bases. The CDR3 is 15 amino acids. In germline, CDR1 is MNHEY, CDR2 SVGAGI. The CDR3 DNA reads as TGTGCCAGCAGCCCCGTGGGGATAGCGGGAAATGAGCAGTTCTTC. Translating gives CASSPVGIAGNEQFF.

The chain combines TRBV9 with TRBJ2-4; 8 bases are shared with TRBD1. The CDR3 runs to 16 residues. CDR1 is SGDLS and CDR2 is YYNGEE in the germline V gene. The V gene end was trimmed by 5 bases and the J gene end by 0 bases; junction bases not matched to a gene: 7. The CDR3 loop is CASSRTGSLAKNIQYF. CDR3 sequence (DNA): TGTGCCAGCAGTAGGACAGGGTCCCTAGCCAAAAACATTCAGTACTTC.

CDR3 nucleotides: TGTGCCAGCAGCTTAGGACAGACTGGGGCCAACGTCCTGACTTTC. Translation gives CASSLGQTGANVLTF. V usage is TRBV7-8 and J usage is TRBJ2-6, with a possible D match to TRBD1 (5 bases). The CDR3 consists of 15 residues. The V end was cut by 1 base, the J end by 2 bases, with 6 bases between. CDR1 and CDR2 (germline): SGHVS, FQNEAQ.

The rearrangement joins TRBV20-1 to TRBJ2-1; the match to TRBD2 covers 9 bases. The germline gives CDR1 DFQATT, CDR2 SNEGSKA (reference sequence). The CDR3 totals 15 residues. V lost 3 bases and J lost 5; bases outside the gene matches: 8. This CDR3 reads CSASRLAGWDNEQFF. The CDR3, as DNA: TGCAGTGCTAGTAGGCTAGCGGGGTGGGACAATGAGCAGTTCTTC.

CDR3 in amino acids: CASREGGKGGNQPQHF. The CDR3 nucleotides read TGTGCCAGTAGGGAGGGGGGGAAAGGTGGCAATCAGCCCCAGCATTTT. V usage is TRBV19 and J usage is TRBJ1-5; maybe TRBD1 (6 bases). Trimming shortened V by 6 bases and J by 2 bases, and 17 bases separated the two germline ends. The CDR3 covers 16 residues. CDR1 is LNHDA and CDR2 is SQIVND in the germline V gene (reference sequence).

In DNA form, the CDR3 reads TGCGCCAGCAGCCAAGGACGGGCGGGGGGGCACGAGCAGTACTTC. Translated, it gives CASSQGRAGGHEQYF. The gene calls are TRBV4-3 and TRBJ2-7, with 9 bases matching TRBD2. Trimming took 1 base from V and 5 from J; bases not matched to a gene: 6. This CDR3 is 15 amino acids long. Germline lookup yields CDR1 LGHNA and CDR2 YSLEER.

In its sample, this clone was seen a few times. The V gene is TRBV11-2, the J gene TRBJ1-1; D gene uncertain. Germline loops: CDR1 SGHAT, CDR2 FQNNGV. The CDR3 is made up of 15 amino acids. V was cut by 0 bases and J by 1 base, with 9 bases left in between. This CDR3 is CASSLEAVANTEAFF. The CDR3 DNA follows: TGTGCCAGCAGCTTAGAGGCAGTAGCGAACACTGAAGCTTTCTTT.

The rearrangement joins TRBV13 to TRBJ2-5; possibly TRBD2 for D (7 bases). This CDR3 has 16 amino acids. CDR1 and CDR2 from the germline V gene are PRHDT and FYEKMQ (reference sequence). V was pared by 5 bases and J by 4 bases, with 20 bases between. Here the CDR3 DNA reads TGTGCCAGCAGCCCACAGGGAGGGAGAGACAGAGAGACCCAGTACTTC. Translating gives CASSPQGGRDRETQYF.

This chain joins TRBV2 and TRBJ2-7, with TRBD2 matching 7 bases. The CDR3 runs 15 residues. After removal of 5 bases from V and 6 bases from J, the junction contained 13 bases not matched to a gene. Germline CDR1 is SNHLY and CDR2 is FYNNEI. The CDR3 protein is CASSIHLGREIEQYF. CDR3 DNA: TGTGCCAGCAGTATTCACTTGGGGCGGGAGATCGAGCAGTACTTC. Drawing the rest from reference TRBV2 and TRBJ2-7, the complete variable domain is EPEVTQTPSHQVTQMGQEVILRCVPISNHLYFYWYRQILGQKVEFLVSFYNNEISEKSEIFDDQFSVERPDGSNFTLKIRSTKLEDSAMYFCASSIHLGREIEQYFGPGTRLTVT.

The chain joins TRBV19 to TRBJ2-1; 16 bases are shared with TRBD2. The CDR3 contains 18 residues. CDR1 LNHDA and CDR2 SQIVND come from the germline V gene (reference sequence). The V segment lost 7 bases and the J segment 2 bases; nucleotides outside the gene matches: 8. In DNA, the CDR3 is TGTGCCAGTACCCGGGGACTAGCGGGAGGGCTAGCCTACAATGAGCAGTTCTTC. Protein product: CASTRGLAGGLAYNEQFF.

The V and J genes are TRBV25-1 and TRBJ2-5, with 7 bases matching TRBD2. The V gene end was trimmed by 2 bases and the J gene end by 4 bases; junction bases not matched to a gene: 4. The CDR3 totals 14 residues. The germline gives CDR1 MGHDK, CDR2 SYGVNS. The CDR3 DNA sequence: TGTGCCAGCAGTGAAGGCGGGAGTTCAGAGACCCAGTACTTC. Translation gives CASSEGGSSETQYF.

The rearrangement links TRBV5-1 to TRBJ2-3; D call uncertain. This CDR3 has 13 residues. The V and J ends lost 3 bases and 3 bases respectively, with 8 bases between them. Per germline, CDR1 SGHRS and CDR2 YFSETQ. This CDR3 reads CASSSVLTDTQYF. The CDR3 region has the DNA TGCGCCAGCAGCTCAGTCTTAACAGATACGCAGTATTTT.

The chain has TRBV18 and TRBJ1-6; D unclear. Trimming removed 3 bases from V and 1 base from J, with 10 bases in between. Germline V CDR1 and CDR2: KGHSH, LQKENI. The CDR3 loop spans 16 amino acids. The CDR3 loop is CASSPDFGSYNSPLHF. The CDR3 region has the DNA TGTGCCAGCTCACCGGACTTTGGGTCCTATAATTCACCCCTCCACTTT.

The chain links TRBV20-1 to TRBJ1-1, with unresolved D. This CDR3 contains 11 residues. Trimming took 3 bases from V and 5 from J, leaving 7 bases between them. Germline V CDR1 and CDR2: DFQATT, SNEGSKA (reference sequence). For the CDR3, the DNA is TGCAGTGCTAGTCGGAGGACTGAAGCTTTCTTT. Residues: CSASRRTEAFF.

In DNA form, the CDR3 reads TGCGCCAGCAGCCAAGAGAAGGGTAGCGCCTACTCCTACGAGCAGTACTTC. Its protein product is CASSQEKGSAYSYEQYF. This rearrangement joins TRBV4-1 to TRBJ2-7; TRBD2 might be the D (5 bases). Per the germline V gene, CDR1 is MGHRA and CDR2 is YSYEKL. CDR3 length equals 17 residues. Trimming took off 0 bases at V and 0 bases at J, with 15 bases between the two ends.

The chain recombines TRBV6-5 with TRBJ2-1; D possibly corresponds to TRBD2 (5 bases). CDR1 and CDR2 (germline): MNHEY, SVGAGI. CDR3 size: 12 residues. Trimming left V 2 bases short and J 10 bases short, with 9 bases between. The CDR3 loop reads CASSYEGREQFF. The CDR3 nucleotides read TGTGCCAGCAGTTACGAGGGTCGGGAGCAGTTCTTC.

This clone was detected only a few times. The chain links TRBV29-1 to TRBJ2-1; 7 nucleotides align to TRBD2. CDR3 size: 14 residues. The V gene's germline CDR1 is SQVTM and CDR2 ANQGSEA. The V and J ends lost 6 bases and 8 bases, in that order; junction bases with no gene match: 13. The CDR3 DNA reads TGCAGCGTAGGCTCATTGGGGGGGGTGGATGAGCAGTTCTTC. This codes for CSVGSLGGVDEQFF.

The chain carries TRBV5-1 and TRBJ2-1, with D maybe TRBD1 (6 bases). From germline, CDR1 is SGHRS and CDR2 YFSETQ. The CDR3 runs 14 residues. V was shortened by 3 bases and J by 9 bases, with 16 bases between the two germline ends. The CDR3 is CASSSVTGSSEQFF. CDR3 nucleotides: TGCGCCAGCAGCTCAGTCACAGGGTCCAGTGAGCAGTTCTTC.

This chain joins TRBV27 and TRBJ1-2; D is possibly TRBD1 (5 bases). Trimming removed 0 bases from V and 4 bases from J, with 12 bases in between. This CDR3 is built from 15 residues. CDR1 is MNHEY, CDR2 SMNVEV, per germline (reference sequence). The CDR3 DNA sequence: TGTGCCAGCAGTTTATCCCAGGGTCAGGCCTATGGCTACACCTTC. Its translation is CASSLSQGQAYGYTF.